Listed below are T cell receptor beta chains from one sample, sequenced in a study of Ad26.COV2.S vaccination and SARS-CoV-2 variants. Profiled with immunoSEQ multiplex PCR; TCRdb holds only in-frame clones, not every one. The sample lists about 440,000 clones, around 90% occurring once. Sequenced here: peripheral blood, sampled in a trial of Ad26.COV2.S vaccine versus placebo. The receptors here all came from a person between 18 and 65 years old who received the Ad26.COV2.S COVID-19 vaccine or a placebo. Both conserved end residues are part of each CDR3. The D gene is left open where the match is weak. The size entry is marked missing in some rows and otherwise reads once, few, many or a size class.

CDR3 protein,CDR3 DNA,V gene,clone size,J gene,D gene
CASSLEAKYYGYTF,TGTGCCAGCAGTTTAGAGGCCAAGTACTATGGCTACACCTTC,TRBV28,once,TRBJ1-2,.
CASSPSPSGAYEQFF,TGTGCCAGCAGCCCAAGCCCCTCGGGAGCGTACGAGCAGTTCTTC,TRBV28,.,TRBJ2-1,.
CASSTAPRDRGKIF,TGTGCCAGCAGTACCGCTCCAAGGGACAGGGGAAAGATCTTC,TRBV6-6,.,TRBJ2-1,TRBD1
CASSHLLPGHPNEQYF,TGTGCCAGCAGCCACCTCCTACCGGGACACCCCAACGAGCAGTACTTC,TRBV11-1,.,TRBJ2-7,.
CASSYTAGVNEQYF,TGTGCCAGCAGTTACACGGCGGGGGTAAACGAGCAGTACTTC,TRBV6-2/TRBV6-3,.,TRBJ2-7,TRBD2
CASSRRGNTGELFF,TGTGCCAGCAGCCGGCGGGGGAACACCGGGGAGCTGTTTTTT,TRBV11-2,.,TRBJ2-2,.
CASSELQGLRNQPQHF,TGTGCCAGCAGTGAATTACAGGGACTAAGAAATCAGCCCCAGCATTTT,TRBV6-1,.,TRBJ1-5,.
CASSLDGVDTGELFF,TGTGCCAGCAGCTTGGACGGGGTTGACACCGGGGAGCTGTTTTTT,TRBV5-4,.,TRBJ2-2,.
CATQAGWTDTQYF,TGTGCCACCCAGGCAGGGTGGACAGATACGCAGTATTTT,TRBV19,.,TRBJ2-3,.
CAITSPTGELFF,TGTGCCATCACTTCCCCCACCGGGGAGCTGTTTTTT,TRBV24-1,.,TRBJ2-2,.
CASSLLAEIPTDTQYF,TGTGCCAGCAGCCTATTAGCGGAGATTCCCACAGATACGCAGTATTTT,TRBV5-4,.,TRBJ2-3,.
CASSPWTGKETQYF,TGTGCCAGCAGCCCATGGACAGGGAAGGAGACCCAGTACTTC,TRBV7-9,.,TRBJ2-5,TRBD1
CASSLNSRVNLRNEQFF,TGTGCCAGCAGCTTGAATAGTCGTGTGAATTTACGCAATGAGCAGTTCTTC,TRBV5-6,.,TRBJ2-1,.
CASSLRNFYEQYF,TGTGCCAGCAGTTTGCGGAACTTTTACGAGCAGTACTTC,TRBV28,.,TRBJ2-7,.
CASKGTYEQYF,TGTGCCAGTAAAGGGACCTACGAGCAGTACTTC,TRBV19,.,TRBJ2-7,.
CATFLIKTGNSPLHF,TGTGCCACCTTTTTAATTAAGACAGGTAATTCACCCCTCCACTTT,TRBV6-5,few,TRBJ1-6,.
CASSLVGGRAGANVLTF,TGCGCCAGCAGCTTGGTTGGGGGGCGCGCCGGGGCCAACGTCCTGACTTTC,TRBV5-1,few,TRBJ2-6,.
CASSPRGTADNSPLHF,TGTGCCAGCAGTCCCCGCGGGACAGCGGATAATTCACCCCTCCACTTT,TRBV28,.,TRBJ1-6,TRBD1
CASSQNRAATDTQYF,TGTGCCAGCAGCCAGAACCGAGCCGCCACAGATACGCAGTATTTT,TRBV3-1/TRBV3-2,.,TRBJ2-3,.
CASSPDQGRQTQYF,TGTGCCAGCAGCCCAGATCAGGGCCGCCAGACCCAGTACTTC,TRBV7-2,.,TRBJ2-5,.
CASSLVVAGELFF,TGCGCCAGCAGCTTGGTGGTCGCCGGGGAGCTGTTTTTT,TRBV5-1,.,TRBJ2-2,.
CASSLGLAGVGELFF,TGTGCCAGCAGCTTAGGGCTAGCGGGAGTCGGGGAGCTGTTTTTT,TRBV11-3,.,TRBJ2-2,TRBD2
CASTSDSGTEAFF,TGTGCCAGCACCTCCGATTCCGGCACTGAAGCTTTCTTT,TRBV6-5,once,TRBJ1-1,.
CASSSTGTSGTDTQYF,TGTGCCAGCAGCTCAACCGGGACTAGCGGAACAGATACGCAGTATTTT,TRBV7-9,.,TRBJ2-3,TRBD2
CSIVGQGVRNEQYF,TGCAGCATAGTCGGACAGGGGGTTCGGAACGAGCAGTACTTC,TRBV29-1,once,TRBJ2-7,TRBD1
CASSQDVSGNEQFF,TGCGCCAGCAGCCAAGATGTCAGCGGCAATGAGCAGTTCTTC,TRBV4-1,.,TRBJ2-1,.
CASSLSWASSKNIQYF,TGTGCCAGCAGTTTAAGTTGGGCCTCGTCCAAAAACATTCAGTACTTC,TRBV28,once,TRBJ2-4,.
CASRWGRAGWRNTEAFF,TGTGCCAGTAGATGGGGGAGGGCAGGGTGGAGGAACACTGAAGCTTTCTTT,TRBV19,.,TRBJ1-1,.
CASSLAQGINEQFF,TGTGCCAGCAGCTTAGCACAGGGGATTAATGAGCAGTTCTTC,TRBV7-9,.,TRBJ2-1,TRBD1
CASSPLTGKDSPLHF,TGTGCCAGCAGCCCCTTGACCGGGAAGGACTCACCCCTCCACTTT,TRBV7-2,.,TRBJ1-6,.
CASSSAPGQGTETQYF,TGTGCCAGCAGTTCCGCCCCCGGACAGGGGACAGAGACCCAGTACTTC,TRBV27,.,TRBJ2-5,TRBD1
CASNREQNQPQHF,TGTGCCAGCAACAGGGAACAAAATCAGCCCCAGCATTTT,TRBV2,.,TRBJ1-5,.
CASSLLGTYEQYF,TGTGCCAGCAGCCTCCTTGGGACCTACGAGCAGTACTTC,TRBV12-3/TRBV12-4,.,TRBJ2-7,.
CASRASGRSTDTQYF,TGTGCCAGCAGGGCTAGCGGAAGAAGCACAGATACGCAGTATTTT,TRBV25-1,.,TRBJ2-3,TRBD2
CASSSGQGAARGYGYTF,TGTGCCAGCAGCTCTGGACAGGGGGCGGCTCGGGGCTATGGCTACACCTTC,TRBV5-4,.,TRBJ1-2,TRBD1
CASSQEAVRTEAFF,TGTGCCAGCAGCCAAGAGGCGGTGAGGACTGAAGCTTTCTTT,TRBV14,.,TRBJ1-1,.
CASSHRGSSGELFF,TGTGCCAGCAGCCACCGGGGGTCGTCGGGGGAGCTGTTTTTT,TRBV3-1/TRBV3-2,.,TRBJ2-2,.
CASSSTGAGELFF,TGCGCCAGCAGCTCCACAGGGGCCGGGGAGCTGTTTTTT,TRBV5-1,.,TRBJ2-2,TRBD1
CATSDFGLAGEVGTGELFF,TGTGCCACCAGTGATTTCGGGCTAGCGGGAGAGGTGGGCACCGGGGAGCTGTTTTTT,TRBV24-1,few,TRBJ2-2,TRBD2
CAWTPPELALYNEQFF,TGTGCCTGGACCCCTCCGGAACTAGCGTTGTACAATGAGCAGTTCTTC,TRBV30,few,TRBJ2-1,TRBD2
CASSRTEINEQFF,TGTGCCAGCAGCAGGACAGAGATAAATGAGCAGTTCTTC,TRBV27,.,TRBJ2-1,.
CASSPVPSGSTDTQYF,TGTGCCAGCAGCCCGGTGCCTAGCGGGAGCACAGATACGCAGTATTTT,TRBV6-6,.,TRBJ2-3,TRBD2
CASLARDPFSPLHF,TGTGCCAGCCTTGCCCGGGACCCCTTTTCACCCCTCCACTTT,TRBV28,once,TRBJ1-6,.
CASSLNPQGVGGTEAFF,TGTGCCAGCAGCTTAAACCCACAGGGGGTAGGAGGCACTGAAGCTTTCTTT,TRBV7-3,.,TRBJ1-1,TRBD1
CASSTRQGSPLHF,TGTGCCAGCAGCACCCGACAGGGGTCACCCCTCCACTTT,TRBV9,few,TRBJ1-6,TRBD1
CASSEVKTYQETQYF,TGTGCCAGCAGTGAAGTGAAGACCTATCAAGAGACCCAGTACTTC,TRBV28,.,TRBJ2-5,.
CSVEGPLGTEAFF,TGCAGCGTTGAGGGGCCACTGGGCACTGAAGCTTTCTTT,TRBV29-1,.,TRBJ1-1,.
CASSQDEASGFPYEQYF,TGTGCCAGCAGCCAAGACGAAGCTAGCGGTTTCCCCTACGAGCAGTACTTC,TRBV4-2,.,TRBJ2-7,TRBD2
CATSVGEQETQYF,TGTGCCACCAGTGTAGGGGAGCAAGAGACCCAGTACTTC,TRBV24-1,.,TRBJ2-5,.
CASSLTSGLRYQETQYF,TGTGCCAGCAGCTTAACTAGCGGCTTAAGGTACCAAGAGACCCAGTACTTC,TRBV5-4,.,TRBJ2-5,TRBD2
CASSQLGPQHF,TGTGCCAGCAGCCAATTAGGGCCCCAGCATTTT,TRBV6-2/TRBV6-3,.,TRBJ1-5,.
CSGGQETQYF,TGCAGCGGGGGCCAAGAGACCCAGTACTTC,TRBV29-1,.,TRBJ2-5,.